The 8 T cell receptor beta chains listed next were all sequenced from one sample in a study of cytomegalovirus exposure and HLA in healthy donors. Clones were read by immunoSEQ multiplex PCR, and TCRdb kept only the in-frame ones, dropping some. The data hold 200,000 to 250,000 clones, with 65% to 85% observed a single time. The sample consisted of PBMCs. Receptors originate from a woman between 25 and 40 years old in good health and CMV-seropositive.

V gene TRBV7-6 combines with J gene TRBJ2-1; D might be TRBD2 (6 bases). CDR1 and CDR2 from the germline V gene are SGHVS and FNYEAQ. The CDR3 sequence is 16 residues long. V was clipped by 5 bases and J by 7 bases, with 21 bases between them. CDR3 DNA sequence: TGTGCCAGCAGCAGTTCTTGGGGGGAGAGTCCAAATGAGCAGTTCTTC. This encodes CASSSSWGESPNEQFF. Full variable domain (rest looked up from reference TRBV7-6 and TRBJ2-1): GAGVSQSPRYKVTKRGQDVALRCDPISGHVSLYWYRQALGQGPEFLTYFNYEAQQDKSGLPNDRFSAERPEGSISTLTIQRTEQRDSAMYRCASSSSWGESPNEQFFGPGTRLTVL.

The rearrangement joins TRBV29-1 to TRBJ2-7; D possibly uses TRBD1 or TRBD2 (5 bases each). This CDR3 is built from 11 residues. V gave up 2 bases and J gave up 5 bases, with 7 bases separating them. Germline V lookup: CDR1 SQVTM, CDR2 ANQGSEA. Here the CDR3 reads CSVERGNEQYF. DNA of the CDR3: TGCAGCGTTGAACGGGGCAACGAGCAGTACTTC.

This sequence joins TRBV5-1 and TRBJ2-5, with unresolved D. Trimming stripped 2 bases from V and 4 bases from J, with 3 bases between. The CDR3 has 11 residues. Germline-derived CDR1 and CDR2 are SGHRS and YFSETQ. CDR3 bases: TGCGCCAGCAGCTTCGCAGAGACCCAGTACTTC. It encodes CASSFAETQYF.

The chain uses TRBV27 and TRBJ1-1; 8 nucleotides agree with TRBD1. This CDR3 is built from 14 residues. The J segment lost 0 bases and the V segment lost 9 bases, leaving 6 bases of the junction unmatched. Germline V lookup: CDR1 MNHEY, CDR2 SMNVEV (reference sequence). This chain's CDR3 is CASSRGRMNTEAFF. The CDR3 nucleotides are TGTGCCAGTAGCAGGGGGCGCATGAACACTGAAGCTTTCTTT.

The gene calls are TRBV29-1 and TRBJ2-3; TRBD2 agrees at 10 bases. Unmatched junction bases numbered 9, after V lost 5 bases and J lost 7 bases. Germline assignment: CDR1 SQVTM and CDR2 ANQGSEA. The CDR3 totals 14 residues. The CDR3 nucleotides read TGCAGCGTTCTGGGACTAGCGAAGAGACATACGCAGTATTTT. Its translation: CSVLGLAKRHTQYF.

This chain joins TRBV7-9 and TRBJ2-7, with 14 bases aligning to TRBD2. This CDR3 contains 19 residues. After removal of 1 base from V and 0 bases from J, the junction contained 8 bases not matched to a gene. Germline CDR1 is SEHNR and CDR2 is FQNEAQ (reference sequence). CDR3 sequence: CASSLGGLAGARGSYEQYF. The CDR3 DNA reads TGTGCCAGCAGCTTAGGGGGACTAGCGGGAGCCCGCGGCTCCTACGAGCAGTACTTC.

This clone was observed once. This sequence joins TRBV28 and TRBJ1-1; weak D call: TRBD1 (6 bases). V was clipped by 10 bases and J by 4 bases, with 10 bases between them. Looked up from germline, CDR1 is MDHEN and CDR2 is SYDVKM. The CDR3 consists of 11 residues. CDR3 residues: CATQGGTEAFF. Written as DNA, the CDR3 is TGTGCCACCCAAGGGGGCACTGAAGCTTTCTTT.

J is TRBJ2-3 and V is TRBV4-1; the D call may be TRBD1 or TRBD2 (6 bases each). V lost 1 base, J lost 2 bases, and 16 bases lay in between. Germline V CDR1 and CDR2: MGHRA, YSYEKL. The CDR3 has 17 amino acids. As DNA, the CDR3 is TGCGCCAGCAGCCAAGTGGGGAAGTGGGGGGCCACAGATACGCAGTATTTT. Its protein product is CASSQVGKWGATDTQYF.